Presented here are 26 T cell receptor beta chains from one specimen sequenced in a study of regulatory T cells in long-lasting Graves disease. Time point described: newly diagnosed GD, antithyroid drugs for less than 3 months. Making the TCR library involved RNA that had been extracted from PBMCs. Libraries of TCR beta came from iRepertoire HTBI primers plus Arm-PCR of CDR3 regions. TCRdb re-called the multiplex PCR reads with MiXCR, one entry per CDR3 protein. Of about 360,000 distinct CDR3 sequences in the sample, roughly 15% were seen once. Another study also made use of these data, one on T cells in Graves' hyperthyroidism and ophthalmopathy.

Source: peripheral blood mononuclear cells (PBMCs), taken at new diagnosis, from a patient treated with antithyroid drugs. The receptors derive from a woman in her late teens or twenties with Graves disease.

The rearrangement joins TRBV25-1 to TRBJ2-5; either TRBD1 or TRBD2 may supply D (6 bases each). V gave up 4 bases and J gave up 3 bases, with 15 bases separating them. From germline, CDR1 is MGHDK and CDR2 SYGVNS. The CDR3 consists of 15 residues. The CDR3 reads CASSGVTGAKETQYF. The CDR3 bases are TGTGCCAGCAGTGGAGTTACGGGGGCGAAAGAGACCCAGTACTTC.

This rearrangement joins TRBV29-1 to TRBJ2-1; TRBD2 is a possible D gene (5 bases). Trimming stripped 1 base from V and 4 bases from J, with 11 bases between. The CDR3 runs 14 residues. Per the germline V gene, CDR1 is SQVTM and CDR2 is ANQGSEA. The CDR3 region is CSVEGLRVYNEQFF. CDR3 DNA sequence: TGCAGCGTTGAAGGGCTGAGGGTTTACAATGAGCAGTTCTTC.

In this sample, this clonotype turned up many times. The chain uses TRBV30 and TRBJ1-5; TRBD1 matches 7 bases. The trim removed 2 bases at V and 4 bases at J, leaving 8 bases unmatched. CDR3 length equals 15 residues. CDR1 is GTSNPN and CDR2 is SVGIG in the germline V gene (reference sequence). The DNA of the CDR3 is TGTGCCTGGAGTTCCGGGGGGACAGCAAATCAGCCCCAGCATTTT. This codes for CAWSSGGTANQPQHF.

This clonotype came up a few times. V and J are TRBV9 and TRBJ2-7; D might be TRBD1 (6 bases). CDR1 and CDR2 (germline): SGDLS, YYNGEE. The CDR3 runs 17 residues. V was cut by 0 bases and J by 2 bases, with 18 bases left in between. CDR3 loop: CASSVGDTGRGTYEQYF. CDR3 DNA sequence: TGTGCCAGCAGCGTAGGGGACACAGGAAGAGGGACCTACGAGCAGTACTTC.

About this clonotype: A read error may be the cause here, since a much bigger clone is one base away. The chain couples TRBV2 to TRBJ1-5; 9 bases are a match to TRBD1. The CDR3 is 12 residues long. Germline values: CDR1 SNHLY, CDR2 FYNNEI. Trimming at V came to 1 base and at J to 14 bases, leaving 3 bases not matched to a gene. As DNA, the CDR3 is TGTGCCAGCAGTGAAGTGGACAGGGGCGAGCATTTT. Protein: CASSEVDRGEHF.

The CDR3 sequence: CASSPSALFGTGTSPLHF. The CDR3 DNA sequence: TGTGCCAGCAGCCCCTCAGCCTTATTCGGGACAGGGACATCACCCCTCCACTTT. This chain connects TRBV2 to TRBJ1-6; 9 nucleotides match TRBD1. The V and J ends lost 6 bases and 10 bases, in that order; junction bases with no gene match: 19. This CDR3 has 18 amino acids. In germline, CDR1 is SNHLY, CDR2 FYNNEI.

In regard to this clonotype: A much larger clone differs from this one at a single base, so this may be a read error. The chain joins TRBV11-2 to TRBJ2-1, with D possibly being TRBD2 (7 bases). The CDR3 consists of 18 residues. Germline V gene sequence: CDR1 SGHAT, CDR2 FQNNGV. The V and J ends lost 8 bases and 4 bases respectively, with 27 bases between them. DNA for the CDR3: TGTGCCAGCGGCCTAGGGGGGCGTGGGGGGGCAGGGTACAATGAGCAGTTCTTC. This encodes CASGLGGRGGAGYNEQFF.

The CDR3 spells CASTGQGYGYTF. The CDR3 DNA follows: TGTGCCAGCACCGGACAGGGCTATGGCTACACCTTC. This chain links TRBV2 with TRBJ1-2; 8 bases match TRBD1. After removal of 7 bases from V and 4 bases from J, the junction contained 2 bases not matched to a gene. CDR3 length: 12 amino acids. Germline loops: CDR1 SNHLY, CDR2 FYNNEI.

This clonotype showed up many times. CDR3 protein: CASSPLQGQVYEQYF. The CDR3 DNA follows: TGTGCCAGCTCACCACTTCAAGGGCAGGTCTACGAGCAGTACTTC. The chain uses TRBV18 and TRBJ2-7; D gene uncertain. Germline values: CDR1 KGHSH, CDR2 LQKENI. The CDR3 length is 15 residues. Trimming removed 1 base at V and 3 bases at J, with 13 bases between.

The chain uses TRBV13 and TRBJ2-5, with D possibly being TRBD1 (5 bases). The CDR3 runs to 15 residues. V lost 4 bases, J lost 6 bases, and 18 bases lay in between. Germline values: CDR1 PRHDT, CDR2 FYEKMQ (reference sequence). The CDR3 spells CASSSDSGNMKTQYF. DNA of the CDR3: TGTGCCAGCAGCTCCGATTCAGGGAATATGAAGACCCAGTACTTC.

In this sample, this clonotype turned up many times. The chain combines TRBV11-3 with TRBJ2-1; 14 bases match TRBD2. The CDR3 is made up of 15 amino acids. CDR1 is SGHNT and CDR2 is YENEEA in the germline V gene. With V trimmed by 3 bases and J by 7 bases, 2 bases remained unmatched. The CDR3, as DNA: TGTGCCAGCAGCTTCGGACTAGCGGGGGGTAATGAGCAGTTCTTC. Amino acids: CASSFGLAGGNEQFF.

This clonotype was seen many times. This chain uses TRBV30 with TRBJ1-2; unclear D gene. Deletions cut 4 bases from V and 6 bases from J, with 27 bases between. In germline, CDR1 is GTSNPN, CDR2 SVGIG (reference sequence). The CDR3 extends over 17 amino acids. DNA of the CDR3: TGTGCCTGGACCAGAGTCGGGCCCAATCGCCCGGCGGATGGCTACACCTTC. This encodes CAWTRVGPNRPADGYTF.

This clonotype was observed at least ten times. One junction end does not reproduce the germline sequence, and a read error may be involved. V usage is TRBV3-1 and J usage is TRBJ2-1; D gene uncertain. The CDR3 spans 13 residues. Germline V gene sequence: CDR1 LGHDT, CDR2 YNNKEL (reference sequence). CDR3 bases: TGTGCCAGCAGTCAAGGTAGGGCAAATGAGCAGTTCTTC. It codes for CASSQGRANEQFF.

This clonotype was counted many times. The genes are TRBV6-5 and TRBJ2-6; TRBD2 is a possible D gene (5 bases). The CDR3 length is 20 residues. CDR1 is MNHEY and CDR2 is SVGAGI in the germline V gene. V dropped 2 bases and J dropped 0 bases, with 20 bases sitting between them. This chain's CDR3 is CASSYISGSHLVSGANVLTF. DNA for the CDR3: TGTGCCAGCAGTTACATTTCGGGGAGTCATTTAGTCTCTGGGGCCAACGTCCTGACTTTC.

The chain couples TRBV10-3 to TRBJ2-2, with 8 bases aligning to TRBD1. The CDR3 extends over 16 amino acids. Germline V lookup: CDR1 ENHRY, CDR2 SYGVKD. Trimming removed 4 bases from V and 7 bases from J; junction bases left unmatched: 11. The DNA of the CDR3 is TGTGCCATCAGTGGCCTCAGGGGGCCCGGAGGCGGGGAGCTGTTTTTT. Amino acids: CAISGLRGPGGGELFF.

With respect to this clonotype: The CDR3 ends on some other residue instead of the conserved phenylalanine or tryptophan, so this is likely a read error. The chain joins TRBV4-1 to TRBJ2-7; 9 nucleotides line up with TRBD1. J gave up 3 bases and V 4 bases, and 10 bases lay outside the gene matches. Germline V gives CDR1 MGHRA, CDR2 YSYEKL. There are 16 residues in the CDR3. CDR3 coding DNA: TGCGCCAGCAGCCCCATAGACAGGGGGGTGGTCTACGAGCAGTACTTG. Its protein is CASSPIDRGVVYEQYL.

This clonotype occurred many times. The genes are TRBV11-2 and TRBJ1-1; the D gene is possibly TRBD1 (5 bases). Germline-derived CDR1 and CDR2 are SGHAT and FQNNGV. V dropped 4 bases and J dropped 5 bases, with 11 bases sitting between them. CDR3 length equals 13 residues. The CDR3 reads CASSSGGRTEAFF. The CDR3 DNA reads TGTGCCAGCAGCTCCGGGGGGAGGACTGAAGCTTTCTTT.

The chain uses TRBV12-3 or TRBV12-4 and TRBJ2-3; D remains ambiguous. The germline V and J ends were trimmed by 6 bases and 3 bases, with 16 bases remaining between them. This CDR3 comprises 15 residues. CDR3: CASSSGFGITDTQYF. CDR3 bases: TGTGCCAGCAGCTCGGGCTTCGGCATTACAGATACGCAGTATTTT.

This clonotype was seen at least ten times. J is TRBJ1-2 and V is TRBV6-1; TRBD1 aligns across 9 bases. Germline V lookup: CDR1 MNHNS, CDR2 SASEGT. The CDR3 is made up of 15 amino acids. V was clipped by 6 bases and J by 5 bases; unmatched bases: 10. The CDR3 DNA follows: TGTGCCAGCAGGTTAGCCCGGACAGGGGAATATGGCTACACCTTC. Amino acids: CASRLARTGEYGYTF.

A note on this clonotype: This may stem from a read error, because a much larger clone lies one nucleotide away. The J gene is TRBJ2-3, the V gene TRBV11-2; D might be TRBD2 (6 bases). Germline V gives CDR1 SGHAT, CDR2 FQNNGV. The CDR3 has 14 residues. The CDR3 region is CANSLDRLGGTQYF. CDR3 sequence (DNA): TGTGCCAACAGCTTAGATCGGCTGGGGGGTACGCAGTATTTT.

Worth noting for this clonotype: One base away lies a much larger clone, so this may be a sequencing read error. V gene TRBV7-3 combines with J gene TRBJ2-7, with D uncertain. This CDR3 region has 11 residues. Germline CDR1 reads SGHTA; CDR2 reads FQGTGA. V was clipped by 6 bases and J by 1 base, with 4 bases between them. The CDR3 region has the DNA TGTGCCAGCAGACAGTCCTACGAGCAGTACTTC. Amino acids: CASRQSYEQYF. Variable domain in full (rest from reference TRBV7-3 and TRBJ2-7): GAGVSQTPSNKVTEKGKYVELRCDPISGHTALYWYRQSLGQGPEFLIYFQGTGAADDSGLPNDRFFAVRPEGSVSTLKIQRTERGDSAVYLCASRQSYEQYFGPGTRLTVT.

As to this clonotype: Being one base from a much bigger clone, this may be a read error. The chain carries TRBV28 and TRBJ1-3; TRBD1 might be the D (6 bases). This CDR3 is 15 amino acids long. Germline CDR1 is MDHEN and CDR2 is SYDVKM. This CDR3 reads CASSLTGPSGSTIYF. The CDR3 DNA is TGTGCCAGCAGCCTCACAGGGCCCTCAGGAAGCACCATATATTTT. The whole variable domain, filled in from reference TRBV28 and TRBJ1-3, reads DVKVTQSSRYLVKRTGEKVFLECVQDMDHENMFWYRQDPGLGLRLIYFSYDVKMKEKGDIPEGYSVSREKKERFSLILESASTNQTSMYLCASSLTGPSGSTIYFGEGSWLTVV.

The table lists this clonotype with many counts. The V gene is TRBV28, the J gene TRBJ1-2, with D possibly being TRBD1 (6 bases). Trimming removed 5 bases at V and 3 bases at J, with 13 bases between. This CDR3 is built from 14 residues. The germline V gene has CDR1 MDHEN and CDR2 SYDVKM. The CDR3 loop is CASSERGGDYGYTF. CDR3 nucleotide sequence: TGTGCCAGCAGTGAAAGGGGGGGGGACTATGGCTACACCTTC.

The table lists this clonotype with many counts. The rearrangement joins TRBV30 to TRBJ1-5, with a tentative D call TRBD1 (6 bases). The CDR3 is 15 amino acids. Germline values: CDR1 GTSNPN, CDR2 SVGIG (reference sequence). V was shortened by 3 bases and J by 3 bases, with 15 bases between the two germline ends. The CDR3 region is CAWRSLGGVNQPQHF. CDR3 coding DNA: TGTGCCTGGAGAAGCTTAGGGGGGGTCAATCAGCCCCAGCATTTT.

The gene calls are TRBV10-3 and TRBJ1-1; TRBD1 might be the D (6 bases). The CDR3 covers 15 residues. V gave up 4 bases and J gave up 1 base, with 13 bases separating them. Germline V lookup: CDR1 ENHRY, CDR2 SYGVKD. The DNA of the CDR3 is TGTGCCATCAGTGGGACCGGGACATGGAACACTGAAGCTTTCTTT. Its protein is CAISGTGTWNTEAFF.

This clonotype was counted at least ten times. This sequence joins TRBV13 and TRBJ2-7, with 7 nucleotides matching TRBD1. The CDR3 length is 17 residues. The V gene's germline CDR1 is PRHDT and CDR2 FYEKMQ (reference sequence). V lost 5 bases to trimming and J lost 2 bases; unmatched junction nucleotides: 15. This CDR3 reads CASSTTTQGPQTYEQYF. As DNA, the CDR3 is TGTGCCAGCAGCACTACAACACAGGGGCCCCAAACCTACGAGCAGTACTTC. Using reference TRBV13 and TRBJ2-7 for the parts outside the CDR3, the full variable domain is AAGVIQSPRHLIKEKRETATLKCYPIPRHDTVYWYQQGPGQDPQFLISFYEKMQSDKGSIPDRFSAQQFSDYHSELNMSSLELGDSALYFCASSTTTQGPQTYEQYFGPGTRLTVT.